Listed below are T cell receptor beta chains from one sample, sequenced in a study of early T cells in non-severe SARS-CoV-2 infection. From the 5' RACE reads, TCRdb called clonotypes with MiXCR, one entry per CDR3 protein. Of under 85,000 distinct CDR3 sequences in the sample, less than 5.5% were seen once. Sequenced material: whole blood, taken at baseline. The receptors were sampled from an adult who was a healthcare worker with PCR-confirmed SARS-CoV-2 infection or an uninfected control (not recorded which). Each CDR3 is given without its conserved first and last residue. D genes are given only for firm matches. Clone size is shown for a subset of rows, as once, few, many or a class of expanded clone.

abundance: many
d_gene: .
v_gene: TRBV27
j_gene: TRBJ1-1
CDR3aa: ASKAGGIDRTEAF

abundance: .
d_gene: .
v_gene: TRBV3-1
j_gene: TRBJ2-1
CDR3aa: ASSQGGVNEQF

abundance: many
d_gene: TRBD1
v_gene: TRBV20-1
j_gene: TRBJ1-6
CDR3aa: SARGTGPFYNSPLH

abundance: many
d_gene: TRBD1
v_gene: TRBV20-1
j_gene: TRBJ1-6
CDR3aa: SARVTQGASSPLH

abundance: .
d_gene: .
v_gene: TRBV25-1
j_gene: TRBJ2-5
CDR3aa: ASSESPGHPAETQY

abundance: many
d_gene: .
v_gene: TRBV30
j_gene: TRBJ1-1
CDR3aa: AWSVNSGWTEAF

abundance: many
d_gene: TRBD1
v_gene: TRBV20-1
j_gene: TRBJ1-4
CDR3aa: SARQGGVYEKLF

abundance: many
d_gene: .
v_gene: TRBV9
j_gene: TRBJ1-2
CDR3aa: ASSVAVTGRPYGYT

abundance: many
d_gene: TRBD1
v_gene: TRBV7-9
j_gene: TRBJ2-1
CDR3aa: ASPQDGTGGHKSYNEQF

abundance: many
d_gene: TRBD1
v_gene: TRBV7-3
j_gene: TRBJ2-1
CDR3aa: ASSRTGGYNEQF

abundance: few
d_gene: .
v_gene: TRBV28
j_gene: TRBJ1-6
CDR3aa: ATRDNNSPLH

abundance: few
d_gene: .
v_gene: TRBV5-1
j_gene: TRBJ1-1
CDR3aa: ASSLARGAIMNTEAF

abundance: many
d_gene: .
v_gene: TRBV6-1
j_gene: TRBJ1-5
CDR3aa: ASNPQVNQPQH

abundance: many
d_gene: TRBD2
v_gene: TRBV11-2
j_gene: TRBJ2-7
CDR3aa: ASSATSGRRN

abundance: once
d_gene: .
v_gene: TRBV7-3
j_gene: TRBJ2-1
CDR3aa: ASSPRVGTNNEQF

abundance: many
d_gene: TRBD2
v_gene: TRBV29-1
j_gene: TRBJ2-7
CDR3aa: SDPTSGSYEQY

abundance: .
d_gene: TRBD1
v_gene: TRBV7-9
j_gene: TRBJ2-7
CDR3aa: ASSSTGTAYEQY

abundance: many
d_gene: .
v_gene: TRBV24-1
j_gene: TRBJ2-5
CDR3aa: ATSDPGRPQETQY

abundance: .
d_gene: TRBD1
v_gene: TRBV7-9
j_gene: TRBJ2-7
CDR3aa: ASSEQGAYEQY

abundance: few
d_gene: .
v_gene: TRBV28
j_gene: TRBJ2-1
CDR3aa: ASSFGGPEGNEQF

abundance: .
d_gene: .
v_gene: TRBV6-6
j_gene: TRBJ1-3
CDR3aa: ASSSTRNTIY

abundance: few
d_gene: .
v_gene: TRBV9
j_gene: TRBJ1-1
CDR3aa: ASSVSRGDTEAF

abundance: many
d_gene: .
v_gene: TRBV12-3/TRBV12-4
j_gene: TRBJ2-1
CDR3aa: ASSLGTYNEQF

abundance: few
d_gene: .
v_gene: TRBV27
j_gene: TRBJ2-1
CDR3aa: ASSFVLAPYNEQF

abundance: .
d_gene: TRBD1
v_gene: TRBV11-1
j_gene: TRBJ1-1
CDR3aa: ASSLGQVPTEAF

abundance: few
d_gene: TRBD2
v_gene: TRBV7-2
j_gene: TRBJ2-5
CDR3aa: ASMGGRATQETQY

abundance: many
d_gene: .
v_gene: TRBV12-3/TRBV12-4
j_gene: TRBJ1-1
CDR3aa: ASSPGRGAF

abundance: few
d_gene: .
v_gene: TRBV4-1
j_gene: TRBJ1-6
CDR3aa: ASSQEEGRNSPLH

abundance: few
d_gene: .
v_gene: TRBV28
j_gene: TRBJ2-3
CDR3aa: ASSYPADAPTDTQY

abundance: few
d_gene: TRBD1
v_gene: TRBV3-1
j_gene: TRBJ1-5
CDR3aa: ASSQVPGQGSQPQH

abundance: many
d_gene: TRBD2
v_gene: TRBV4-2
j_gene: TRBJ2-3
CDR3aa: ASSHHSGRALDTQY

abundance: .
d_gene: TRBD1
v_gene: TRBV25-1
j_gene: TRBJ1-1
CDR3aa: ASSEDRGGAF

abundance: many
d_gene: .
v_gene: TRBV7-8
j_gene: TRBJ2-7
CDR3aa: ASSLDLALSYEQY

abundance: few
d_gene: .
v_gene: TRBV25-1
j_gene: TRBJ1-2
CDR3aa: ASSASRGRDYGYT

abundance: few
d_gene: TRBD1
v_gene: TRBV2
j_gene: TRBJ1-5
CDR3aa: ASRDWTGGEEQPQH

abundance: many
d_gene: TRBD1
v_gene: TRBV19
j_gene: TRBJ2-7
CDR3aa: ASSEQGGPYEQY

abundance: few
d_gene: .
v_gene: TRBV3-1
j_gene: TRBJ2-7
CDR3aa: ASSQDWGIEQY

abundance: .
d_gene: TRBD1
v_gene: TRBV10-3
j_gene: TRBJ1-5
CDR3aa: AISEGQGSNQPQH

abundance: .
d_gene: .
v_gene: TRBV4-1
j_gene: TRBJ1-2
CDR3aa: ASTLSDIANYGYT

abundance: few
d_gene: .
v_gene: TRBV5-1
j_gene: TRBJ2-5
CDR3aa: ASSTAIVAGETQY

abundance: .
d_gene: .
v_gene: TRBV12-3/TRBV12-4
j_gene: TRBJ2-1
CDR3aa: ASSLTGRERGHNEQF

abundance: few
d_gene: .
v_gene: TRBV27
j_gene: TRBJ2-5
CDR3aa: ASSPQIYRVQETQY

abundance: .
d_gene: .
v_gene: TRBV6-5
j_gene: TRBJ1-5
CDR3aa: ASSKGGLRGNQPQH

abundance: .
d_gene: TRBD2
v_gene: TRBV29-1
j_gene: TRBJ2-7
CDR3aa: SAGLVDEQY

abundance: many
d_gene: .
v_gene: TRBV4-1
j_gene: TRBJ2-2
CDR3aa: ASSHSGGELF

abundance: few
d_gene: .
v_gene: TRBV6-5
j_gene: TRBJ1-1
CDR3aa: ASKPPRGMNTEAF

abundance: few
d_gene: TRBD2
v_gene: TRBV16
j_gene: TRBJ2-1
CDR3aa: ASSPSGHSYNEQF

abundance: few
d_gene: TRBD2
v_gene: TRBV4-1
j_gene: TRBJ2-5
CDR3aa: ASSQAGTKETQY

abundance: .
d_gene: .
v_gene: TRBV15
j_gene: TRBJ2-7
CDR3aa: ATSRDKYRDYEQY

abundance: many
d_gene: TRBD2
v_gene: TRBV11-3
j_gene: TRBJ2-3
CDR3aa: ASSLGLAGLNTQY

abundance: many
d_gene: TRBD1
v_gene: TRBV30
j_gene: TRBJ2-7
CDR3aa: AWSTGTGVSYEQY

abundance: many
d_gene: TRBD2
v_gene: TRBV10-2
j_gene: TRBJ2-1
CDR3aa: ASSESLAVPEQF

abundance: few
d_gene: TRBD2
v_gene: TRBV6-2/TRBV6-3
j_gene: TRBJ2-1
CDR3aa: ASSNPTSGMYNGQF

abundance: .
d_gene: .
v_gene: TRBV11-2
j_gene: TRBJ2-2
CDR3aa: ASSLEPANTGELF

abundance: many
d_gene: .
v_gene: TRBV12-3/TRBV12-4
j_gene: TRBJ2-3
CDR3aa: ASSLGDTQY